This T cell receptor (beta chain) derives from a study of cytomegalovirus exposure and HLA in healthy donors. Between the trimmed V and J ends, which lost 0 bases and 13 bases, there was a span of 15 bases. This CDR3 has 13 amino acids. Germline CDR1 MGHRA, CDR2 YSYEKL. Researchers ran the PCR with 60 Vbeta and 13 Jbeta primers. Sequencing used immunoSEQ multiplex PCR; TCRdb keeps in-frame clones, though not all of them. Among approximately 160,000 clones listed, around 80% were seen once. In its sample, this clone was seen a few times. The chain couples TRBV4-1 to TRBJ1-2, with a possible D match to TRBD1 (6 bases). The sample consisted of PBMCs. This sequence was found in a woman aged 45-65 years in good health and CMV-seropositive. Here the CDR3 reads CASSQEGQPFCTF. DNA of the CDR3: TGCGCCAGCAGCCAAGAAGGACAGCCGTTTTGCACCTTC.